The next 12 T cell receptor beta chains were all read from a single sample in a study of blood T cell repertoires in COVID-19. Method: immunoSEQ multiplex PCR; TCRdb's copy keeps in-frame clones and lacks some. The sample shows around 270,000 clones, 65% to 85% of them seen only once. The source material was peripheral blood. These TCRs come from a woman between 40 and 50 years old who had recovered from COVID-19.

V usage is TRBV3-1 (or the pseudogene TRBV3-2) and J usage is TRBJ2-7; D unclear. The length of the CDR3 is 13 residues. V lost 2 bases, J lost 3 bases, and 8 bases lay in between. Looked up from germline, CDR1 is LGHDT and CDR2 is YNNKEL (reference sequence). CDR3 sequence (DNA): TGTGCCAGCAGCCAAAACGGTAACTACGAGCAGTACTTC. Its translation: CASSQNGNYEQYF.

Here the CDR3 DNA reads TGCGCCAGCAGCCTAATTGGACAGGGATTGGACGAGCAGTACTTC. Translating gives CASSLIGQGLDEQYF. The chain is built from TRBV4-1 and TRBJ2-7, with 8 bases that match TRBD1. V lost 4 bases, J lost 5 bases, and 10 bases stayed unmatched. The CDR3 spans 15 residues. The germline V gene has CDR1 MGHRA and CDR2 YSYEKL.

This clone was counted only a few times. The chain employs TRBV5-1 and TRBJ1-5, with TRBD1 identical over 8 bases. The germline V gene encodes CDR1 SGHRS and CDR2 YFSETQ. The CDR3 has 15 amino acids. J was trimmed by 3 bases and V by 4 bases; bases with no gene match: 6. The CDR3 DNA follows: TGCGCCAGCAGCCCCTGGACAGGGAACAATCAGCCCCAGCATTTT. Amino acid sequence: CASSPWTGNNQPQHF.

The V call is TRBV28, the J call TRBJ1-1; D is uncertain. CDR3 length: 14 amino acids. Trimming cost V 2 bases and J 4 bases, with 11 bases left between them. From germline, CDR1 is MDHEN and CDR2 SYDVKM. The CDR3 coding sequence is TGTGCCAGCAGTTTAGGAGGGCGGTTCACTGAAGCTTTCTTT. As protein: CASSLGGRFTEAFF.

J is TRBJ2-3 and V is TRBV15; D is unclear. The CDR3 loop spans 13 amino acids. The germline gives CDR1 LNHNV, CDR2 YYDKDF (reference sequence). V gave up 2 bases and J gave up 6 bases, with 9 bases separating them. The chain's CDR3 is CATSRNNGDTQYF. The CDR3 nucleotides are TGTGCCACCAGCAGAAACAACGGGGATACGCAGTATTTT. The whole variable domain, filled in from reference TRBV15 and TRBJ2-3, reads DAMVIQNPRYQVTQFGKPVTLSCSQTLNHNVMYWYQQKSSQAPKLLFHYYDKDFNNEADTPDNFQSRRPNTSFCFLDIRSPGLGDTAMYLCATSRNNGDTQYFGPGTRLTVL.

The V call is TRBV19, the J call TRBJ1-4, with D uncertain. The CDR3 has 14 amino acids. Trimming took 3 bases from V and 5 from J, leaving 10 bases between them. CDR1 is LNHDA and CDR2 is SQIVND in the germline V gene (reference sequence). CDR3 in DNA: TGTGCCAGTAGTATCGCAGGTGGGAATGAAAAACTGTTTTTT. It yields the protein CASSIAGGNEKLFF.

The chain carries TRBV28 and TRBJ1-2; TRBD1 agrees at 9 bases. Unmatched junction bases numbered 5, after V lost 4 bases and J lost 5 bases. The CDR3 is 14 residues long. The germline V gene has CDR1 MDHEN and CDR2 SYDVKM. The CDR3 is CASSWRDRAYGYTF. The CDR3 DNA follows: TGTGCCAGCAGTTGGAGGGACAGGGCATATGGCTACACCTTC.

This chain uses TRBV21-1 with TRBJ1-5; the table's D gene call, TRBD1, was not cross checked with the DNA. TRBV21-1 is an annotated pseudogene. The CDR3 spans 16 residues. The CDR3 DNA reads TGTGCCAGCAGCAAAGTACCTGGGCAGCCCAATCAGCCCCAGCATTTT. The encoded protein is CASSKVPGQPNQPQHF.

This rearrangement joins TRBV6-1 to TRBJ1-2, with D unclear. The CDR3 is 13 residues long. Germline CDR1 is MNHNS and CDR2 is SASEGT. Between the trimmed V and J ends, which lost 2 bases and 4 bases, there was a span of 8 bases. The CDR3 is CASSESGSYGYTF. The CDR3 DNA is TGTGCCAGCAGTGAATCTGGTAGCTATGGCTACACCTTC.

This clone showed up just once. This chain joins TRBV11-2 and TRBJ2-7; TRBD2 might be the D (5 bases). The CDR3 is made up of 14 amino acids. V was pared by 0 bases and J by 4 bases, with 10 bases between. Germline values: CDR1 SGHAT, CDR2 FQNNGV. CDR3 sequence (DNA): TGTGCCAGCAGCTTAGACCTCGAGGGATACGAGCAGTACTTC. The encoded protein is CASSLDLEGYEQYF.

This clone was seen a few times. The chain combines TRBV27 with TRBJ1-1; perhaps TRBD1 as D (5 bases). The CDR3 contains 16 residues. Germline CDR1 is MNHEY and CDR2 is SMNVEV (reference sequence). With 2 bases removed from V and 0 bases from J, the gap between germline ends came to 13 bases. DNA for the CDR3: TGTGCCAGCAGTTTACTGGGGGGATACATGAACACTGAAGCTTTCTTT. Residues: CASSLLGGYMNTEAFF.

This chain joins TRBV6-4 and TRBJ1-5; 7 nucleotides align to TRBD1. The ends lost 6 bases at V and 9 bases at J; junction bases unmatched: 8. The germline CDR1 and CDR2 sequences are MRHNA and SNTAGT. There are 13 residues in the CDR3. CDR3 protein: CASSDGDSGPQHF. Written as DNA, the CDR3 is TGTGCCAGCAGCGATGGGGACAGCGGGCCCCAGCATTTT.